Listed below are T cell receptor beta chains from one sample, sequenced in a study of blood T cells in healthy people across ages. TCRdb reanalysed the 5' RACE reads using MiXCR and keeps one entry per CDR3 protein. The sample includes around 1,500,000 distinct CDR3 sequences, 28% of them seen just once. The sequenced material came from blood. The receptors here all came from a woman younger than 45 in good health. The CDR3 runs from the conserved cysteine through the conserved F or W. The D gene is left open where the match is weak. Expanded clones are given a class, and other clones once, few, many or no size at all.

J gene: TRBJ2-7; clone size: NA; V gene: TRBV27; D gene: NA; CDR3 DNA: TGTGCCAGCAGTCCCGATGTAAAGGGATCCTACGAGCAGTACTTC; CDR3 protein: CASSPDVKGSYEQYF
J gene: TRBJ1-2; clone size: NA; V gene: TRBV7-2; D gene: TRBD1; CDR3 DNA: TGTGCCAGCAGCTTAGTGGGACAGGGGGCGGATGGCTATGGCTACACCTTC; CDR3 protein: CASSLVGQGADGYGYTF
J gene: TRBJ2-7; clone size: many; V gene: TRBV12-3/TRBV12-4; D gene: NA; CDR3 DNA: TGTGCCAGCAGTGATGCTTGGGGCGCAACGGGAGTAGAGCAGTACTTC; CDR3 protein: CASSDAWGATGVEQYF
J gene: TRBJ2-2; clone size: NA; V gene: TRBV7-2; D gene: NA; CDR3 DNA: TGTGCCAGCAGCTTTGGACGATCCGGGGAGCTGTTTTTT; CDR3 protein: CASSFGRSGELFF
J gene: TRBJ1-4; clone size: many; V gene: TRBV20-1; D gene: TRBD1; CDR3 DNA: TGCAGTGCAAGACAGGGTGATGAAAAACTGTTTTTT; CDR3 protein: CSARQGDEKLFF
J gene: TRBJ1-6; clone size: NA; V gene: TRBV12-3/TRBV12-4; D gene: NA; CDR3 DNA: TGTGCCAGCAGCTTCGGGTTAAGGTCGGGTTTAAATTCACCCCTCCACTTT; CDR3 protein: CASSFGLRSGLNSPLHF
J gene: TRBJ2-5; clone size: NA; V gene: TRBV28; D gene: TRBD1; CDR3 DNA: TGTGCCAGCAGTACGACCGGGACAGTCCACAATGAGCAGTACTTC; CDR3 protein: CASSTTGTVHNEQYF
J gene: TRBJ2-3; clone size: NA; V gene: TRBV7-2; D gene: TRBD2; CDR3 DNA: TGTGCCAGCAGCTTAGGGACTAGCGGGAGATTTACAGATACGCAGTATTTT; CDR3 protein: CASSLGTSGRFTDTQYF
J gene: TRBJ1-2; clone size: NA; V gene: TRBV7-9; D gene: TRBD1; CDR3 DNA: TGTGCCAGCAGCGATGGGACAGTTACTAACTATGGCTACACCTTC; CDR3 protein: CASSDGTVTNYGYTF
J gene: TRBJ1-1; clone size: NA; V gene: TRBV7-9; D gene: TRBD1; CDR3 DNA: TGTGCCAGCTTGGGAAGGGGGCTTCCTGAAGCTTTCTTT; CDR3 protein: CASLGRGLPEAFF
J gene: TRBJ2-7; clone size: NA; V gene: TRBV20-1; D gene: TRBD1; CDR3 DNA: TGCAGTGCCCCCGGGACAGGGGTCTACGGGCAGTACTTC; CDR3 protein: CSAPGTGVYGQYF
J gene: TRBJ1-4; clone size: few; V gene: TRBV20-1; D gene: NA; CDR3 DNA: TGCAGTGCTAGAGACGGGCTGGGGGTGGGAAAACTGTTTTTT; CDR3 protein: CSARDGLGVGKLFF
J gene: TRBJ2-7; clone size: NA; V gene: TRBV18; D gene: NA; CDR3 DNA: TGTGCCAGCTCACCCAAGCACTCCTACGAGCAGTACTTC; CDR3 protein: CASSPKHSYEQYF
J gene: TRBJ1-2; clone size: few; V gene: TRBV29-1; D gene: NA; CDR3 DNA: TGCAGCGCTGGGGACGGTTCGGGGGGCTACACCTTC; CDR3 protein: CSAGDGSGGYTF
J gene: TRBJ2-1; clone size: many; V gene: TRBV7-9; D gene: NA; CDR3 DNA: TGTGCCAGCAGCTGGGAGCTTTTCAATGAGCAGTTCTTC; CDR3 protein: CASSWELFNEQFF
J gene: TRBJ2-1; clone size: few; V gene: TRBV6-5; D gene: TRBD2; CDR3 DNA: TGTGCCAGCAGTTACTCTCGGGGCGGGGGGGGCGTCTCCTACAATGAGCAGTTCTTC; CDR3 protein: CASSYSRGGGGVSYNEQFF
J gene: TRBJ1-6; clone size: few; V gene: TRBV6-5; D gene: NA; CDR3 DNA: TGTGCCAGCAGTTACTCTTGGGGAAGGCATTCACCCCTCCACTTT; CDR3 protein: CASSYSWGRHSPLHF
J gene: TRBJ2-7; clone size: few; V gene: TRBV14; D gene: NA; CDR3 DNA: TGTGCCAGCAGCCAAGAGTGGAGTAAGGGGCAGTACTTC; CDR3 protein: CASSQEWSKGQYF
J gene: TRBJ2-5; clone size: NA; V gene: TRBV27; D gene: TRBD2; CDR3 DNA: TGTGCCAGCCAACTTCTCGCGGGGGACCAAGAGACCCAGTACTTC; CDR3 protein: CASQLLAGDQETQYF
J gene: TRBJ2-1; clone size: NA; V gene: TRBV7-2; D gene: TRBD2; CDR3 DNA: TGTGCCAGCAGCTACGGACTAGCGGGAGTGAGGAATGAGGAGTTCTTC; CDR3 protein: CASSYGLAGVRNEEFF
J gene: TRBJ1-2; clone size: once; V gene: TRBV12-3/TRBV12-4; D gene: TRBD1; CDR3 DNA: TGTGCCAGCAGTTTGGACAGGGGGGGACTCTATGGCTACACCTTC; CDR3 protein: CASSLDRGGLYGYTF
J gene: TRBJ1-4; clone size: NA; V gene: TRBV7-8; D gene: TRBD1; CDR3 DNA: TGTGCCAGTAGCCGCGAAGACAGGGCTCTTAATGAAAAACTGTTTTTT; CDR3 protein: CASSREDRALNEKLFF
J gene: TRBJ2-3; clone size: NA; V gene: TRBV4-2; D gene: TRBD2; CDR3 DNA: TGTGCCAGCAGCCAAGAGATCACAGCGGGGCCTGGCAGGCAGTATTTT; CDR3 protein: CASSQEITAGPGRQYF
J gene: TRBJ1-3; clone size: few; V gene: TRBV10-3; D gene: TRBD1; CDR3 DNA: TGTGCCATCAGCACGAACAGGGGCCACTCTGGAAACACCATATATTTT; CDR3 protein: CAISTNRGHSGNTIYF
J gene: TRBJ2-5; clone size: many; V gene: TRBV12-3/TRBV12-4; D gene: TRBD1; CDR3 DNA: TGTGCCAGCAGTCGGACAGGGTCGGAGGGGGAGACCCAGTACTTC; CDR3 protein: CASSRTGSEGETQYF
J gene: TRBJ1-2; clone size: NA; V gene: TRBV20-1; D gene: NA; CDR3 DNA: TGCAGTGCTAGATCCAGGGACCAGGCTAACTATGGCTACACCTTC; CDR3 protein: CSARSRDQANYGYTF
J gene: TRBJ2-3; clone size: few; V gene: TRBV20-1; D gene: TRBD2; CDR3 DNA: TGCAGTGCTAGTAACCCAGCGGGAGTGACAGATACGCAGTATTTT; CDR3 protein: CSASNPAGVTDTQYF
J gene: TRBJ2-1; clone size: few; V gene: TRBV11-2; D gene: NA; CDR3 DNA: TGTGCCAGCAGCCCCATGGGGCGGGTGACCTACAATGAGCAGTTCTTC; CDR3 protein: CASSPMGRVTYNEQFF
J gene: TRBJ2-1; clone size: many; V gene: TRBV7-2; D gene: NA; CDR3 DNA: TGTGCCAGCAGCCCCCCGGGATTCTACAATGAGCAGTTCTTC; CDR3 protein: CASSPPGFYNEQFF
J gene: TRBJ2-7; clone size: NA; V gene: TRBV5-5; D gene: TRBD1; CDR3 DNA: TGTGCCAGCAGCTCCGCTTGGGACAGATCCTACGAGCAGTACTTC; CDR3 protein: CASSSAWDRSYEQYF
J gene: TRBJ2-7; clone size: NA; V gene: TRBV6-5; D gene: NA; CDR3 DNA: TGTGCCAGCTGGCGACACACCTACGAGCAGTACTTC; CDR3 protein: CASWRHTYEQYF
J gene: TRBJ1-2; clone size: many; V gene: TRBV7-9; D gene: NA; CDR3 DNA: TGTGCCAGCAGCTTAGACGGGCCCTATGGCTACACCTTC; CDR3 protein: CASSLDGPYGYTF
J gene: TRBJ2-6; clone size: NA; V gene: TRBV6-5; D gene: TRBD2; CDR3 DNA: TGTGCCAGCAGTTTTATGCCTAGCGGGAGGGCCGGGGCCAACGTCCTGACTTTC; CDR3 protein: CASSFMPSGRAGANVLTF
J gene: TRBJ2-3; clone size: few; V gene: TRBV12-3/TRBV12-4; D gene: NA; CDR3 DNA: TGTGCCAGCAGTTTAAGGGCCACTCTGCGCGATACGCAGTATTTT; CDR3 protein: CASSLRATLRDTQYF
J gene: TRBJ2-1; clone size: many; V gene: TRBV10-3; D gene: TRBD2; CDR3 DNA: TGTGCCATGACTAGCGGGGCAAACTACAATGAGCAGTTCTTC; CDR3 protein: CAMTSGANYNEQFF
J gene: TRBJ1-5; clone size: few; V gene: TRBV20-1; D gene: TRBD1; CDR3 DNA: TGCAGTGCTAGATCGGAGGGGGCGGTGCAGCCCCAGCATTTT; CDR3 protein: CSARSEGAVQPQHF